The 32 T cell receptor beta chains below come from one sample, sequenced in a study of T-cell memory formation after mild COVID-19 (dated by TCRdb to the early 2020s). Libraries were built with 5' RACE. TCRdb records Illumina NovaSeq 6000 as the sequencer. The public sequencing data were trimmed at Q25 with fastp and processed into clonotypes with MiXCR by TCRdb, which kept only in-frame beta chains. For every CDR3 protein sequence, its rows merge into one entry that carries the most common genes and DNA. The sample table records approximately 450,000 distinct CDR3 sequences; about 18% of these occur just once. The top ten constitute 9% to 15% of the sample. Sequencing was done on a sample of PBMCs or a T cell subset sorted from them (not recorded which). Every receptor here comes from an adult woman who had mild COVID-19 (a few samples of this study predate the infection). The sample titles of this study are shuffled in the database, so cell type and time point are left out; the donor was told from shared clones.

V and J are TRBV12-3 or TRBV12-4 and TRBJ1-2, with D possibly matching TRBD1 (5 bases). CDR3 length: 15 residues. V was shortened by 2 bases and J by 4 bases, with 14 bases between the two germline ends. Here the CDR3 DNA reads TGTGCCAGCAGTTTACGGTCCGGGGCGCCCTATGGCTACACCTTC. Translation: CASSLRSGAPYGYTF.

This clonotype was observed many times. The CDR3 DNA sequence: TGTGCCAGCAGCCCCAGCGGGGGGCCCTACGAGCAGTACTTC. This codes for CASSPSGGPYEQYF. V usage is TRBV7-3 and J usage is TRBJ2-7, with 9 bases aligning to TRBD2. Germline trimming cut 5 bases from V and 2 bases from J; bases unmatched to any gene: 4. The CDR3 contains 14 residues. Germline CDR1 is SGHTA and CDR2 is FQGTGA.

This clonotype was counted many times. The chain is built from TRBV10-3 and TRBJ2-7; TRBD2 matches 12 bases. This CDR3 region has 16 residues. Germline V gene sequence: CDR1 ENHRY, CDR2 SYGVKD. V was clipped by 3 bases and J by 3 bases; unmatched bases: 6. Here the CDR3 reads CAISEDGLAGIYEQYF. In DNA form, the CDR3 reads TGTGCCATCAGTGAAGACGGACTAGCGGGGATCTACGAGCAGTACTTC.

J is TRBJ2-5 and V is TRBV12-3 or TRBV12-4, with 7 bases aligning to TRBD1. V trimming: 6 bases; J trimming: 5 bases; junction bases outside the gene matches: 6. This CDR3 has 13 amino acids. The CDR3 bases are TGTGCCAGCAGACCCGACAGGGTTGAGACCCAGTACTTC. Its protein is CASRPDRVETQYF.

This clonotype was counted between two and nine times. The chain combines TRBV6-2 or TRBV6-3 with TRBJ2-6; tentatively, D is TRBD1 (6 bases). This CDR3 comprises 20 residues. The V end lost 2 bases, the J end lost 1 base, and 21 bases lay between the germline ends. CDR1 is MNHEY and CDR2 is SVGEGT in the germline V gene. Here the CDR3 reads CASSYRGPGWGHSGANVLTF. The CDR3 nucleotides read TGTGCCAGCAGTTACCGGGGTCCAGGGTGGGGGCATTCTGGGGCCAACGTCCTGACTTTC.

This clonotype was picked up a small number of times. The chain joins TRBV6-5 to TRBJ2-2; 7 nucleotides line up with TRBD2. This CDR3 spans 15 amino acids. Per germline, CDR1 MNHEY and CDR2 SVGAGI. J was trimmed by 3 bases and V by 2 bases; bases with no gene match: 3. CDR3 sequence: CASSYREVYTGELFF. CDR3 nucleotides: TGTGCCAGCAGTTACCGGGAGGTCTACACCGGGGAGCTGTTTTTT.

The genes are TRBV10-3 and TRBJ1-4, with 7 bases identical to TRBD1. Germline V lookup: CDR1 ENHRY, CDR2 SYGVKD. The ends lost 0 bases at V and 5 bases at J; junction bases unmatched: 6. This CDR3 spans 16 amino acids. The CDR3 region is CAISESGSTGNEKLFF. CDR3 coding DNA: TGTGCCATCAGTGAGTCGGGGTCGACAGGGAATGAAAAACTGTTTTTT.

This clonotype was counted a few times. V and J are TRBV7-6 and TRBJ2-3; 14 bases are a match to TRBD2. Germline V gives CDR1 SGHVS, CDR2 FNYEAQ. Trimming cost V 5 bases and J 3 bases; bases outside gene matches: 1. This CDR3 is built from 15 residues. The CDR3 region is CASSGTSGGTDTQYF. CDR3 nucleotide sequence: TGTGCCAGCAGCGGGACTAGCGGGGGTACAGATACGCAGTATTTT. Full variable domain (remainder filled in from reference TRBV7-6 and TRBJ2-3): GAGVSQSPRYKVTKRGQDVALRCDPISGHVSLYWYRQALGQGPEFLTYFNYEAQQDKSGLPNDRFSAERPEGSISTLTIQRTEQRDSAMYRCASSGTSGGTDTQYFGPGTRLTVL.

This clonotype was picked up a small number of times. The rearrangement uses TRBV7-9 and TRBJ1-2, with D maybe TRBD1 (6 bases). Germline V gene lookup returns CDR1 SEHNR and CDR2 FQNEAQ (reference sequence). The CDR3 is 14 amino acids. Trimming took off 5 bases at V and 4 bases at J, with 14 bases between the two ends. The CDR3 coding sequence is TGTGCCAGCAGCGTAGGGGGACTGAGCTATGGCTACACCTTC. The encoded protein is CASSVGGLSYGYTF.

This clonotype has just a few counts. The chain employs TRBV7-8 and TRBJ1-1; D call uncertain. Germline-derived CDR1 and CDR2 are SGHVS and FQNEAQ. The length of the CDR3 is 13 residues. The V end was cut by 1 base, the J end by 6 bases, with 9 bases between. The CDR3: CASSLGDRSEAFF. The CDR3 nucleotides read TGTGCCAGCAGCTTAGGTGATCGGTCTGAAGCTTTCTTT.

The chain employs TRBV12-1 and TRBJ2-7. TRBV12-1 is annotated as a pseudogene. The CDR3 contains 14 residues. CDR3 nucleotide sequence: TGTGCCAGCAGCTTTGTATATCCACCCCACGAGCAGTACTTC. Its translation is CASSFVYPPHEQYF.

This clonotype was detected only once. The V gene is TRBV29-1, the J gene TRBJ1-1; D possibly corresponds to TRBD1 (6 bases). This CDR3 has 14 amino acids. Germline CDR1 SQVTM, CDR2 ANQGSEA. V was cut by 6 bases and J by 6 bases, with 20 bases left in between. In DNA, the CDR3 is TGCAGCGTCACCCCCGGGGGCGGGAGGGCTGAAGCTTTCTTT. Translated, it gives CSVTPGGGRAEAFF.

This clonotype was observed a handful of times. The DNA of the CDR3 is TGTGCCAGCACCCTTTCTGGTACGCAGTATTTT. Its protein product is CASTLSGTQYF. The V call is TRBV12-3 or TRBV12-4, the J call TRBJ2-3; no clear D gene. This CDR3 comprises 11 residues. Trimming removed 7 bases from V and 8 bases from J, with 10 bases in between.

This clonotype was seen a handful of times. V is TRBV11-2 and J is TRBJ2-3; 7 nucleotides align to TRBD2. There are 13 residues in the CDR3. From germline, CDR1 is SGHAT and CDR2 FQNNGV. With V trimmed by 5 bases and J by 7 bases, 6 bases remained unmatched. In DNA, the CDR3 is TGTGCCAGCAGCCCGGGAGGCCTGAATACGCAGTATTTT. Translated: CASSPGGLNTQYF.

The chain is built from TRBV4-1 and TRBJ1-1; 8 bases match TRBD1. Per the germline V gene, CDR1 is MGHRA and CDR2 is YSYEKL. This CDR3 spans 13 amino acids. With V trimmed by 6 bases and J by 4 bases, 4 bases remained unmatched. CDR3 in amino acids: CASSFDRGTEAFF. Here the CDR3 DNA reads TGCGCCAGCAGTTTTGACAGGGGCACTGAAGCTTTCTTT.

There are a few counts of this clonotype. This chain joins TRBV4-3 and TRBJ2-2, with no clear D. Germline V CDR1 and CDR2: LGHNA, YSLEER. Trimming removed 2 bases at V and 1 base at J, with 5 bases between. The CDR3 sequence is 14 residues long. DNA for the CDR3: TGCGCCAGCAGCCAATCCAGGAACACCGGGGAGCTGTTTTTT. It encodes CASSQSRNTGELFF.

This clonotype has only a few counts. The CDR3 DNA follows: TGTGCCAGCAGCTTACTCACCGACAGGTCACAGAATGGCTACACCTTC. Translating it yields CASSLLTDRSQNGYTF. V and J are TRBV5-6 and TRBJ1-2; a possible D gene is TRBD1 (6 bases). This CDR3 is built from 16 residues. Germline CDR1 is SGHDT and CDR2 is YYEEEE. Trimming cost V 2 bases and J 6 bases, with 20 bases left between them.

V gene TRBV11-2 combines with J gene TRBJ2-1, with 9 bases aligning to TRBD1. Germline assignment: CDR1 SGHAT and CDR2 FQNNGV. The CDR3 covers 14 residues. J lost 6 bases, V lost 4 bases, and 4 bases had no gene match. The CDR3 bases are TGTGCCAGCAGCTCATCGACAGGGGGCAATGAGCAGTTCTTC. The encoded protein is CASSSSTGGNEQFF.

This chain joins TRBV3-1 and TRBJ2-1; TRBD2 might be the D (6 bases). Germline V gene lookup returns CDR1 LGHDT and CDR2 YNNKEL (reference sequence). The CDR3 is made up of 15 amino acids. Trimming stripped 4 bases from V and 7 bases from J, with 17 bases between. Here the CDR3 reads CASSPDYTSRNEQFF. CDR3 DNA: TGTGCCAGCAGCCCGGACTATACCTCTAGGAATGAGCAGTTCTTC.

Turning to this clonotype: At one end, the junction sequence differs from germline, possibly due to a read error. This chain links TRBV5-1 with TRBJ2-5; D gene uncertain. CDR3 length: 14 residues. Germline V gene sequence: CDR1 SGHRS, CDR2 YFSETQ. The CDR3 region has the DNA TGCGCCAGCAGACCCCCGACATATCCCGGCCCACCCGCCTTC. This gives the protein CASRPPTYPGPPAF.

V is TRBV19 and J is TRBJ2-3, with TRBD2 identical over 14 bases. Germline-derived CDR1 and CDR2 are LNHDA and SQIVND (reference sequence). The CDR3 has 17 amino acids. V shed 5 bases and J 4 bases; nucleotides not matched to a gene: 8. The CDR3 region is CASSARLAGGPADTQYF. CDR3 nucleotide sequence: TGTGCCAGTAGTGCCAGACTAGCGGGGGGGCCCGCAGATACGCAGTATTTT.

This clonotype has just a few counts. The rearrangement joins TRBV29-1 to TRBJ2-7; TRBD2 matches 7 bases. With 3 bases clipped from V and 7 bases from J, the junction kept 6 bases outside the gene matches. CDR3 length: 12 residues. Germline V gene lookup returns CDR1 SQVTM and CDR2 ANQGSEA. The CDR3 loop reads CSVEAREGEQYF. CDR3 bases: TGCAGCGTTGAGGCCAGGGAGGGGGAGCAGTACTTC.

V is TRBV12-3 or TRBV12-4 and J is TRBJ1-4; D ambiguous. This CDR3 has 13 residues. V lost 9 bases to trimming and J lost 0 bases, with 8 bases between them. CDR3: CASMASTNEKLFF. The CDR3, as DNA: TGTGCCAGTATGGCGTCAACTAATGAAAAACTGTTTTTT.

This clonotype was found a few times. The chain has TRBV7-9 and TRBJ1-1, with D unresolved. V dropped 0 bases and J dropped 8 bases, with 10 bases sitting between them. This CDR3 spans 13 amino acids. Germline loops: CDR1 SEHNR, CDR2 FQNEAQ (reference sequence). The CDR3 coding sequence is TGTGCCAGCAGCTTAGCCGGGGAGGCAGAAGCTTTCTTT. It translates to CASSLAGEAEAFF.

The sample holds a few counts of this clonotype. The J gene is TRBJ1-1, the V gene TRBV5-1; TRBD1 might be the D (5 bases). The CDR3 consists of 15 residues. Deletions cut 3 bases from V and 5 bases from J, with 17 bases between. Germline-derived CDR1 and CDR2 are SGHRS and YFSETQ. The CDR3 DNA follows: TGCGCCAGCAGCTCAATGGGGCAGGGCAGTACTGAAGCTTTCTTT. Protein: CASSSMGQGSTEAFF. The full variable domain, rest sourced from reference TRBV5-1 and TRBJ1-1, is KAGVTQTPRYLIKTRGQQVTLSCSPISGHRSVSWYQQTPGQGLQFLFEYFSETQRNKGNFPGRFSGRQFSNSRSEMNVSTLELGDSALYLCASSSMGQGSTEAFFGQGTRLTVV.

V gene TRBV7-7 combines with J gene TRBJ2-3; 11 nucleotides align to TRBD2. The CDR3 length is 18 residues. Per the germline V gene, CDR1 is SSHAT and CDR2 is FNYEAQ (reference sequence). J was trimmed by 2 bases and V by 8 bases; bases with no gene match: 15. CDR3 protein: CASSQGWLAGGNTDTQYF. The CDR3 DNA follows: TGTGCCAGCTCCCAAGGGTGGCTAGCGGGGGGAAACACAGATACGCAGTATTTT.

The chain couples TRBV4-2 to TRBJ1-4; 7 bases fit TRBD1. Unmatched junction bases numbered 0, after V lost 0 bases and J lost 5 bases. The CDR3 extends over 14 amino acids. Germline V CDR1 and CDR2: LGHNA, YNFKEQ. CDR3 region: CASSQEQGNEKLFF. CDR3 nucleotide sequence: TGTGCCAGCAGCCAAGAACAGGGGAATGAAAAACTGTTTTTT.

This clonotype was seen only a few times. V and J are TRBV19 and TRBJ2-1, with 8 bases that match TRBD1. This CDR3 comprises 17 residues. Germline CDR1 LNHDA, CDR2 SQIVND (reference sequence). V lost 3 bases and J lost 7; bases outside the gene matches: 14. The CDR3 DNA reads as TGTGCCAGTAGTATTCATCCGGGACAGGCCGTCTCGAATGAGCAGTTCTTC. It codes for CASSIHPGQAVSNEQFF. Drawing the rest from reference TRBV19 and TRBJ2-1, the complete variable domain is DGGITQSPKYLFRKEGQNVTLSCEQNLNHDAMYWYRQDPGQGLRLIYYSQIVNDFQKGDIAEGYSVSREKKESFPLTVTSAQKNPTAFYLCASSIHPGQAVSNEQFFGPGTRLTVL.

The genes are TRBV11-2 and TRBJ1-5; D not certain. Germline V CDR1 and CDR2: SGHAT, FQNNGV. CDR3 length: 17 amino acids. V dropped 0 bases and J dropped 3 bases, with 15 bases sitting between them. The CDR3 loop is CASSLDYGLGHNQPQHF. As DNA, the CDR3 is TGTGCCAGCAGCTTAGACTATGGGTTAGGCCACAATCAGCCCCAGCATTTT.

This clonotype was detected only a few times. The rearrangement uses TRBV12-3 or TRBV12-4 and TRBJ1-2; no firm D call. V lost 4 bases to trimming and J lost 8 bases, with 17 bases between them. The CDR3 consists of 14 residues. The CDR3 spells CASSYGPRSSGYTF. The CDR3 DNA sequence: TGTGCCAGCAGTTACGGGCCCCGATCGTCGGGCTACACCTTC.

This clonotype was seen a few times. The CDR3 region is CASRDHRNTIYF. The CDR3 nucleotides are TGTGCCAGCAGGGATCACAGAAACACCATATATTTT. V usage is TRBV12-3 or TRBV12-4 and J usage is TRBJ1-3; D is unresolved. V lost 6 bases and J lost 5, with 8 bases in between. This CDR3 contains 12 residues.

This clonotype was recorded many times. The V and J genes are TRBV7-3 and TRBJ2-2, with a tentative D call TRBD2 (6 bases). The length of the CDR3 is 14 residues. V was cut by 3 bases and J by 2 bases, with 7 bases left in between. Germline assignment: CDR1 SGHTA and CDR2 FQGTGA. As DNA, the CDR3 is TGTGCCAGCAGCTTGGGGGGAAACACCGGGGAGCTGTTTTTT. Its translation is CASSLGGNTGELFF.